Below, 6 T cell receptor beta chains from the same sample are listed, as sequenced in a study of CD8 T cells in ankylosing spondylitis. TCRdb re-analysed the 5' RACE reads in MiXCR, keeping a single row per CDR3 protein. The sample holds under 150,000 distinct CDR3 sequences, roughly 11% seen once. Input material: blood, either unsorted or a sorted T cell fraction (not recorded which). The receptor source for this set is a female donor with ankylosing spondylitis or in good health (not recorded which).

The rearrangement links TRBV30 to TRBJ2-5; TRBD2 is a possible D gene (6 bases). V lost 5 bases, J lost 5 bases, and 15 bases lay in between. There are 13 residues in the CDR3. Germline V CDR1 and CDR2: GTSNPN, SVGIG (reference sequence). The CDR3 DNA reads as TGTGCCTGGGGCGGGACGACTTGGGAGACCCAGTACTTC. It specifies CAWGGTTWETQYF.

This clonotype was recorded a few times. CDR3 DNA sequence: TGTGCCAGCAGTTCAGCCGGGCCCGAATTCTATGGCTACACCTTC. This sequence encodes CASSSAGPEFYGYTF. The V gene is TRBV12-3 or TRBV12-4, the J gene TRBJ1-2; D uncertain. There are 15 residues in the CDR3. Trimming shortened V by 4 bases and J by 4 bases, and 16 bases separated the two germline ends.

This clonotype was counted ten times or more. The CDR3 here is CSVESGYTF. In nucleotides, the CDR3 is TGCAGCGTTGAAAGTGGCTACACCTTC. This rearrangement joins TRBV29-1 to TRBJ1-2; D is undetermined. Germline V gene lookup returns CDR1 SQVTM and CDR2 ANQGSEA. Deletions cut 2 bases from V and 7 bases from J, with 2 bases between. The CDR3 is 9 amino acids.

This clonotype has ten or more counts. The chain employs TRBV15 and TRBJ1-1, with D uncertain. The length of the CDR3 is 13 residues. Per the germline V gene, CDR1 is LNHNV and CDR2 is YYDKDF (reference sequence). V lost 0 bases, J lost 8 bases, and 10 bases lay in between. The CDR3 is CATSRDYQEEAFF. The CDR3 region has the DNA TGTGCCACCAGCAGAGATTACCAGGAAGAAGCTTTCTTT.

This clonotype was seen ten or more times. This chain joins TRBV7-9 and TRBJ1-1, with a possible D match to TRBD1 (6 bases). This CDR3 contains 15 residues. V lost 3 bases to trimming and J lost 1 base, with 12 bases between them. Germline CDR1 reads SEHNR; CDR2 reads FQNEAQ (reference sequence). The CDR3 DNA follows: TGTGCCAGCAGCTTCAGGACAGCCACGAACACTGAAGCTTTCTTT. Translating it yields CASSFRTATNTEAFF. Drawing the rest from reference TRBV7-9 and TRBJ1-1, the complete variable domain is DTGVSQNPRHKITKRGQNVTFRCDPISEHNRLYWYRQTLGQGPEFLTYFQNEAQLEKSRLLSDRFSAERPKGSFSTLEIQRTEQGDSAMYLCASSFRTATNTEAFFGQGTRLTVV.

This clonotype has a handful of counts. This chain connects TRBV28 to TRBJ2-7; 7 bases agree with TRBD1. The length of the CDR3 is 15 residues. The ends lost 2 bases at V and 6 bases at J; junction bases unmatched: 10. Per the germline V gene, CDR1 is MDHEN and CDR2 is SYDVKM. CDR3 coding DNA: TGTGCCAGCAGTTTACCCTCGGGACAGCTGGGCGAGCAGTACTTC. This gives the protein CASSLPSGQLGEQYF.